This T cell receptor beta chain was identified during a study of tissue T cells after allogeneic stem cell transplantation. Study background: Pathologist review favored tissue samples showing histologically apparent lymphocytes.

This table comes from immunoSEQ multiplex PCR, and its TCRdb copy is limited to in-frame clones, with some not included. The repertoire holds 6,000 to 8,000 clones, with roughly 63% as singletons. Retrospectively chosen non-transplant comparators had other cancers and at least five gastrointestinal samples, without known gastrointestinal disease. Comment on this clone: Its antigen is still unknown.

The CDR3 contains 14 residues. V dropped 7 bases and J dropped 0; count of bases not matched to a gene: 5. Germline loops: CDR1 SGHRS, CDR2 YFSETQ. Study-level points and caveats: Only a limited share of tissue TCRs appeared in blood or spleen. Sampling depth was limited, and the cohort was small and clinically varied.

The origin of this receptor is a woman between 18 and 55 years old with breast cancer. V gene TRBV5-1 combines with J gene TRBJ2-7; TRBD1 agrees at 9 bases. The source material was tissue from the stomach, sampled at autopsy. The CDR3 spells CASGQGIDSYEQYF. The CDR3 nucleotides read TGCGCCAGCGGACAGGGGATAGACTCCTACGAGCAGTACTTC.